The 9 T cell receptor beta chains given below trace back to one sample, sequenced in a study of blood T cells in healthy people across ages. The authors ran a second PCR of about 7 to 11 cycles using a sample-barcoded 5' primer and a J-beta primer mix. TCRdb re-called the 5' RACE reads with MiXCR, one entry per CDR3 protein. The table lists over a million distinct CDR3 sequences, around 27% of them singletons, with less than 0.85% in the top ten. The same specimen was also included in a second study, on T cells of mothers and their children.

Sequencing was carried out using blood. The source of these receptors is a girl aged 2-15 years in good health.

This clonotype occurred a few times. The chain couples TRBV7-9 to TRBJ2-7; TRBD2 is a possible D gene (6 bases). This CDR3 spans 13 amino acids. With 4 bases removed from V and 3 bases from J, the gap between germline ends came to 10 bases. The germline gives CDR1 SEHNR, CDR2 FQNEAQ (reference sequence). CDR3 sequence: CASSWGEVYEQYF. CDR3 coding DNA: TGTGCCAGCAGCTGGGGGGAGGTCTACGAGCAGTACTTC.

V is TRBV5-5 and J is TRBJ2-1; no clear D. This CDR3 contains 14 residues. V dropped 0 bases and J dropped 7 bases, with 11 bases sitting between them. From germline, CDR1 is SGHKS and CDR2 YYEKEE (reference sequence). The CDR3 DNA sequence: TGTGCCAGCAGCTTGGCGGACGGCTGGAATGAGCAGTTCTTC. Translated, it gives CASSLADGWNEQFF.

V is TRBV7-8 and J is TRBJ2-1; 14 bases are a match to TRBD2. CDR3 length equals 16 residues. Trimming took 2 bases from V and 7 from J; bases not matched to a gene: 4. Germline CDR1 and CDR2: SGHVS and FQNEAQ. The CDR3 protein is CASSLTGTSGSNEQFF. The DNA for the CDR3 is TGTGCCAGCAGCTTAACGGGGACTAGCGGGAGTAATGAGCAGTTCTTC.

This clonotype appeared a few times. V is TRBV5-1 and J is TRBJ1-4; TRBD1 matches at 7 bases. V was clipped by 3 bases and J by 0 bases; unmatched bases: 2. The CDR3 contains 15 residues. Germline CDR1 SGHRS, CDR2 YFSETQ. This chain's CDR3 is CASSSQGATNEKLFF. In nucleotides, the CDR3 is TGCGCCAGCAGCTCCCAGGGGGCAACTAATGAAAAACTGTTTTTT.

Many counts were recorded for this clonotype. The chain employs TRBV14 and TRBJ2-1, with a tentative D call TRBD2 (5 bases). V lost 7 bases to trimming and J lost 0 bases, with 7 bases between them. The germline CDR1 and CDR2 sequences are SGHDN and FVKESK. The CDR3 is made up of 13 amino acids. The CDR3, as DNA: TGTGCCAGCACGGACTCCTCCTACAATGAGCAGTTCTTC. Protein: CASTDSSYNEQFF.

This clonotype was seen ten or more times. At one boundary the junction diverges from the germline segment, which might be a read error. This rearrangement joins TRBV11-2 to TRBJ2-1; 7 nucleotides line up with TRBD2. Germline lookup yields CDR1 SGHAT and CDR2 FQNNGV. CDR3 length equals 14 residues. The CDR3 DNA follows: TGCGCCAGCAGCTTCAGCGGGACCTACAATGAGCAGTTCTTC. This gives the protein CASSFSGTYNEQFF.

This clonotype turned up a few times. The chain has TRBV11-2 and TRBJ2-3; D unclear. Germline V CDR1 and CDR2: SGHAT, FQNNGV. V lost 3 bases and J 6 bases, leaving 7 bases between the germline ends. CDR3 length equals 12 residues. The CDR3: CASSFRWDTQYF. The CDR3 region has the DNA TGTGCCAGCAGCTTTCGCTGGGATACGCAGTATTTT.

This clonotype came up a few times. This sequence joins TRBV20-1 and TRBJ1-3, with unresolved D. V dropped 2 bases and J dropped 0 bases, with 8 bases sitting between them. Germline V gives CDR1 DFQATT, CDR2 SNEGSKA (reference sequence). The CDR3 is made up of 14 amino acids. The CDR3 loop reads CSARNSYSGNTIYF. The CDR3 region has the DNA TGCAGTGCTAGAAACAGTTACTCTGGAAACACCATATATTTT.

The chain couples TRBV12-3 or TRBV12-4 to TRBJ2-6, with 7 nucleotides matching TRBD1. V shed 3 bases and J 0 bases; nucleotides not matched to a gene: 5. CDR3 length equals 17 residues. The chain's CDR3 is CASSFTGVHSGANVLTF. In nucleotides, the CDR3 is TGTGCCAGCAGTTTTACAGGGGTCCACTCTGGGGCCAACGTCCTGACTTTC.